This entry lists 23 T cell receptor beta chains sequenced from one sample in a study of OX40 agonist ivuxolimab in advanced cancers. The protocol was immunoSEQ multiplex PCR, while the TCRdb copy is restricted to in-frame clones and leaves out a portion. Seen here are about 23,000 clones, 60% to 85% observed once, and the top ten hold just over 2%. The sequencing here drew on CD4+ or CD8+ T cells sorted from blood, taken in a trial of the OX40 agonist ivuxolimab. These receptors came from an adult with an advanced solid tumor such as melanoma, head and neck, liver or kidney cancer.

As DNA, the CDR3 is TGTGCCAGCAGTTACTGGGGGACCGGGGAGCTGTTTTTT. Amino acid sequence: CASSYWGTGELFF. The chain joins TRBV28 to TRBJ2-2; possibly TRBD1 or TRBD2 for D (5 bases each). Germline V gene data show CDR1 as MDHEN and CDR2 as SYDVKM. V was cut by 4 bases and J by 5 bases, with 8 bases left in between. The CDR3 covers 13 residues.

This rearrangement joins TRBV28 to TRBJ1-4; TRBD1 might be the D (6 bases). Germline values: CDR1 MDHEN, CDR2 SYDVKM. The CDR3 runs 15 residues. The germline V and J ends were trimmed by 4 bases and 0 bases, with 9 bases remaining between them. CDR3 DNA: TGTGCCAGCAGTTGGGGGGGCCCAACTAATGAAAAACTGTTTTTT. Translated: CASSWGGPTNEKLFF. Combining the CDR3 with reference TRBV28 and TRBJ1-4 gives the whole variable domain DVKVTQSSRYLVKRTGEKVFLECVQDMDHENMFWYRQDPGLGLRLIYFSYDVKMKEKGDIPEGYSVSREKKERFSLILESASTNQTSMYLCASSWGGPTNEKLFFGSGTQLSVL.

The chain couples TRBV6-5 to TRBJ2-7; D is tentatively TRBD1 or TRBD2 (5 bases each). The V end lost 4 bases, the J end lost 3 bases, and 13 bases lay between the germline ends. CDR3 length: 14 residues. Germline CDR1 is MNHEY and CDR2 is SVGAGI. CDR3 coding DNA: TGTGCCAGCAGTTCGTGGGACCGGAACTACGAGCAGTACTTC. It yields the protein CASSSWDRNYEQYF.

The chain uses TRBV19 and TRBJ1-5, with 11 bases aligning to TRBD1. V gave up 5 bases and J gave up 2 bases; unmatched junction bases: 11. The germline V gene encodes CDR1 LNHDA and CDR2 SQIVND (reference sequence). The CDR3 is 18 amino acids. CDR3 coding DNA: TGTGCCAGTAGTTCCCGGGACAGGGGGTCCGCTGGCAATCAGCCCCAGCATTTT. It encodes CASSSRDRGSAGNQPQHF.

The chain couples TRBV6-5 to TRBJ2-1, with 11 nucleotides matching TRBD2. CDR1 MNHEY and CDR2 SVGAGI come from the germline V gene. V lost 0 bases and J lost 7; bases outside the gene matches: 5. This CDR3 has 16 amino acids. CDR3: CASSYSSGRARNEQFF. CDR3 nucleotide sequence: TGTGCCAGCAGTTACTCTAGCGGGAGGGCCAGAAATGAGCAGTTCTTC.

V usage is TRBV25-1 and J usage is TRBJ1-2; TRBD1 aligns across 8 bases. Germline V gene lookup returns CDR1 MGHDK and CDR2 SYGVNS. The trim removed 7 bases at V and 8 bases at J, leaving 15 bases unmatched. The CDR3 spans 15 residues. The CDR3 DNA sequence: TGTGCCAGCACCCCCTACGCGGACAGGGAGGTAGGCTACACCTTC. It codes for CASTPYADREVGYTF.

This clone was detected only a few times. The J gene is TRBJ2-3, the V gene TRBV5-4, with 7 bases aligning to TRBD2. The CDR3 length is 15 residues. Germline lookup yields CDR1 SGHNT and CDR2 YYREEE (reference sequence). V lost 2 bases and J lost 0; bases outside the gene matches: 3. CDR3 sequence: CASSFSGPSTDTQYF. CDR3 bases: TGTGCCAGCAGCTTTAGCGGGCCTAGCACAGATACGCAGTATTTT.

The J gene is TRBJ2-1, the V gene TRBV7-2; 13 nucleotides agree with TRBD2. V trimming: 3 bases; J trimming: 12 bases; junction bases outside the gene matches: 11. Germline V gives CDR1 SGHTA, CDR2 FQGNSA. The CDR3 extends over 16 amino acids. The chain's CDR3 is CASSFGLAGASDGQFF. The CDR3 DNA sequence: TGTGCCAGCAGCTTCGGACTAGCGGGGGCCTCGGATGGGCAGTTCTTC.

The chain couples TRBV16 to TRBJ2-6; D gene unclear. V lost 4 bases, J lost 1 base, and 5 bases lay in between. Germline V gene lookup returns CDR1 KGHSY and CDR2 FQNENV. The CDR3 has 14 residues. The CDR3 nucleotides read TGTGCCAGCAGCCCCCGTTCTGGGGCCAACGTCCTGACTTTC. Translating it yields CASSPRSGANVLTF.

The J gene is TRBJ2-5, the V gene TRBV5-5, with TRBD1 identical over 12 bases. The CDR3 extends over 16 amino acids. V was clipped by 0 bases and J by 4 bases; unmatched bases: 4. Looked up from germline, CDR1 is SGHKS and CDR2 is YYEKEE (reference sequence). The CDR3 loop reads CASSLGGTGGAETQYF. The CDR3 DNA reads as TGTGCCAGCAGCTTGGGGGGGACAGGGGGCGCAGAGACCCAGTACTTC.

This sequence joins TRBV28 and TRBJ1-1; D might be TRBD1 (6 bases). Germline CDR1 MDHEN, CDR2 SYDVKM. Deletions cut 5 bases from V and 4 bases from J, with 8 bases between. The CDR3 runs 12 residues. The CDR3 spells CASSMDSTEAFF. The DNA of the CDR3 is TGTGCCAGCAGTATGGACAGCACTGAAGCTTTCTTT.

There are a few counts of this clone. This CDR3 is also generated by other DNA sequences in the sample. V and J are TRBV28 and TRBJ2-2; TRBD1 is a possible D gene (5 bases). Germline CDR1 reads MDHEN; CDR2 reads SYDVKM. CDR3 length: 15 amino acids. V was shortened by 2 bases and J by 4 bases, with 11 bases between the two germline ends. The CDR3 sequence is CASSLGQGSTGELFF. The CDR3 DNA is TGTGCCAGCAGTTTAGGCCAGGGATCCACCGGGGAGCTGTTTTTT.

The chain has TRBV4-2 and TRBJ2-2; 12 bases fit TRBD2. V lost 4 bases to trimming and J lost 5 bases; unmatched junction nucleotides: 5. Per germline, CDR1 LGHNA and CDR2 YNFKEQ. The CDR3 length is 16 residues. The CDR3 nucleotides read TGTGCCAGCAGCCGGACTAGCGGGGAGCCAACCGGGGAGCTGTTTTTT. It specifies CASSRTSGEPTGELFF.

The chain carries TRBV28 and TRBJ1-5, with 8 bases matching TRBD1. J lost 6 bases, V lost 3 bases, and 4 bases had no gene match. Germline-derived CDR1 and CDR2 are MDHEN and SYDVKM. CDR3 size: 14 residues. The CDR3 bases are TGTGCCAGCAGTTTCACAGGGGGTGGTCAGCCCCAGCATTTT. Amino acids: CASSFTGGGQPQHF.

The rearrangement uses TRBV10-3 and TRBJ2-7, with TRBD1 as a possible D gene (6 bases). Germline CDR1 ENHRY, CDR2 SYGVKD. This CDR3 region has 15 residues. V lost 0 bases and J lost 1, with 10 bases in between. CDR3 DNA sequence: TGTGCCATCAGTGAGTCTACAGGGCGATCCTACGAGCAGTACTTC. Amino acids: CAISESTGRSYEQYF.

The chain's CDR3 is CASSLRPGTEDYGYTF. DNA for the CDR3: TGTGCCAGCAGCTTAAGGCCCGGGACGGAGGACTATGGCTACACCTTC. V is TRBV7-2 and J is TRBJ1-2; D is perhaps TRBD1 (5 bases). Trimming left V 2 bases short and J 3 bases short, with 16 bases between. CDR1 is SGHTA, CDR2 FQGNSA, per germline. The CDR3 is made up of 16 amino acids.

V is TRBV2 and J is TRBJ1-4, with D hard to call. V lost 2 bases, J lost 4 bases, and 11 bases lay in between. CDR3 length: 15 amino acids. Germline CDR1 reads SNHLY; CDR2 reads FYNNEI. The CDR3 loop is CASSESGTFNEKLFF. CDR3 DNA sequence: TGTGCCAGCAGTGAATCGGGCACCTTTAATGAAAAACTGTTTTTT.

The gene calls are TRBV5-1 and TRBJ1-1, with 7 bases lining up with TRBD1. The CDR3 contains 17 residues. Germline lookup yields CDR1 SGHRS and CDR2 YFSETQ. V was pared by 1 base and J by 1 base, with 10 bases of the junction left unmatched. The CDR3 spells CASSLSVGRQGNTEAFF. The CDR3 DNA sequence: TGCGCCAGCAGCTTGAGTGTCGGTCGACAGGGGAACACTGAAGCTTTCTTT.

V and J are TRBV30 and TRBJ2-7; 7 positions agree with TRBD2. Trimming took 3 bases from V and 2 from J; bases not matched to a gene: 4. CDR3 length: 13 amino acids. CDR1 is GTSNPN and CDR2 is SVGIG in the germline V gene (reference sequence). CDR3 loop: CAWRPGTTYEQYF. CDR3 DNA: TGTGCCTGGAGACCCGGGACTACCTACGAGCAGTACTTC.

This clone was counted between two and nine times. The chain couples TRBV19 to TRBJ1-4; no definite D call. The V gene's germline CDR1 is LNHDA and CDR2 SQIVND (reference sequence). The CDR3 loop spans 14 amino acids. V was pared by 11 bases and J by 7 bases, with 20 bases between. The CDR3 bases are TGTGCCGCCGCACCCACAGCCTCAAGTGAAAAACTGTTTTTT. This codes for CAAAPTASSEKLFF. The complete variable domain, with remaining parts taken from reference TRBV19 and TRBJ1-4, reads DGGITQSPKYLFRKEGQNVTLSCEQNLNHDAMYWYRQDPGQGLRLIYYSQIVNDFQKGDIAEGYSVSREKKESFPLTVTSAQKNPTAFYLCAAAPTASSEKLFFGSGTQLSVL.

The chain uses TRBV19 and TRBJ2-1; 8 nucleotides line up with TRBD2. Germline trimming cut 5 bases from V and 6 bases from J; bases unmatched to any gene: 15. This CDR3 region has 17 residues. Per the germline V gene, CDR1 is LNHDA and CDR2 is SQIVND (reference sequence). CDR3: CASSFPNGGARSNEQFF. The CDR3 DNA is TGTGCCAGTAGTTTTCCAAACGGGGGGGCCCGGTCCAATGAGCAGTTCTTC.

The CDR3 DNA follows: TGTGCCAGCAGCTCTCCGACTACCGGCCCCTACGAGCAGTACTTC. It codes for CASSSPTTGPYEQYF. V gene TRBV6-6 combines with J gene TRBJ2-7, with a possible D match to TRBD2 (5 bases). CDR3 length equals 15 residues. Deletions cut 6 bases from V and 2 bases from J, with 17 bases between. Germline values: CDR1 MNHNY, CDR2 SVGAGI (reference sequence).

V gene TRBV11-2 combines with J gene TRBJ2-1; 7 nucleotides line up with TRBD1. The CDR3 runs 18 residues. V shed 5 bases, J shed 0 bases, and the junction held 13 bases outside the gene matches. CDR1 and CDR2 from the germline V gene are SGHAT and FQNNGV. CDR3 sequence: CASSPTGYPLDSYNEQFF. CDR3 bases: TGTGCCAGCAGCCCGACAGGGTACCCCCTTGACTCCTACAATGAGCAGTTCTTC.